This entry is about one TCR beta chain. The antigen is undetermined. TCRdb fed the multiplex PCR reads into MiXCR, producing one record per CDR3 protein. Of over 60,000 distinct CDR3 sequences listed, roughly 40% are singletons. The data derive from a study of breast tumors, draining lymph nodes, adjacent tissues. Findings of the study overall: Tumor T cell lymph node origin was a supported hypothesis, not proven.

The CDR3 is 11 residues long. Germline CDR1 is SQVTM and CDR2 is ANQGSEA. V lost 0 bases and J lost 12, with 11 bases in between. This TCR was recovered from a female donor with breast cancer. Some clones in this sample may be carry-over from other donors' samples. The chain employs TRBV29-1 and TRBJ1-2; D gene unclear. The sequenced sample consisted of breast tumor tissue. The CDR3 protein is CSVEDSSRDTF. CDR3 nucleotide sequence: TGCAGCGTTGAAGATTCAAGTAGGGACACCTTC.